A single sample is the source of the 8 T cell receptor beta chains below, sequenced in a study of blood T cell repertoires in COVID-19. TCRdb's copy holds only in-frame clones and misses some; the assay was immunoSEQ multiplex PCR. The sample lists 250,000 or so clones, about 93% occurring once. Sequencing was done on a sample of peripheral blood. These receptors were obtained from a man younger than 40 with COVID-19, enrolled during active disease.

This CDR3 is CASTEGGANVLTF. In DNA form, the CDR3 reads TGTGCCAGTACGGAGGGTGGGGCCAACGTCCTGACTTTC. The rearrangement uses TRBV19 and TRBJ2-6, with D possibly TRBD2 on 6 matching bases. The germline V gene has CDR1 LNHDA and CDR2 SQIVND (reference sequence). This CDR3 spans 13 amino acids. The ends were cut back, 7 bases at V and 3 bases at J, with 7 bases in the middle.

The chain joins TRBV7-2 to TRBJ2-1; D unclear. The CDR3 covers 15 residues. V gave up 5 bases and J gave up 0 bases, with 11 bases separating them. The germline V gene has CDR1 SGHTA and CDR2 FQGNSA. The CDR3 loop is CASSASLSSYNEQFF. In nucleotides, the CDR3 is TGTGCCAGCAGCGCCTCGTTGAGCTCCTACAATGAGCAGTTCTTC.

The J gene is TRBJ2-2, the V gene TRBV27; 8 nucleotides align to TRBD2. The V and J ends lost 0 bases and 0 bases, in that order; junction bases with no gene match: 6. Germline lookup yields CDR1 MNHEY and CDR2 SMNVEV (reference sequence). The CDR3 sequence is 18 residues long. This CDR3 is CASSLSFAGGPNTGELFF. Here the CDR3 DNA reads TGTGCCAGCAGTTTATCATTTGCGGGGGGCCCGAACACCGGGGAGCTGTTTTTT.

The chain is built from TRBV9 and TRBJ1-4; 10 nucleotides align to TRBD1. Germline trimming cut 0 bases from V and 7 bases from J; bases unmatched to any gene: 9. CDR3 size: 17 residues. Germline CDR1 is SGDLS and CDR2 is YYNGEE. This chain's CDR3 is CASSVGPTGGESEKLFF. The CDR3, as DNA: TGTGCCAGCAGCGTAGGTCCGACAGGGGGCGAGAGTGAAAAACTGTTTTTT.

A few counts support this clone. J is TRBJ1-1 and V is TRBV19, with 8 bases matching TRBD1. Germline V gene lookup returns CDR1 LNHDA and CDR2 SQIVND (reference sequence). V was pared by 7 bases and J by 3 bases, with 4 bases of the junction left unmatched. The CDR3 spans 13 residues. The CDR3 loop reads CASTKDRDTEAFF. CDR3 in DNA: TGTGCCAGTACTAAGGACAGGGACACTGAAGCTTTCTTT. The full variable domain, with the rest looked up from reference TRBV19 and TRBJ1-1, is DGGITQSPKYLFRKEGQNVTLSCEQNLNHDAMYWYRQDPGQGLRLIYYSQIVNDFQKGDIAEGYSVSREKKESFPLTVTSAQKNPTAFYLCASTKDRDTEAFFGQGTRLTVV.

The CDR3 DNA reads as TGTGCCTGGAGTGTAGACAGCTTGAACACTGAAGCTTTCTTT. It specifies CAWSVDSLNTEAFF. The rearrangement links TRBV30 to TRBJ1-1, with a tentative D call TRBD1 (5 bases). The V and J ends lost 0 bases and 0 bases respectively, with 8 bases between them. In germline, CDR1 is GTSNPN, CDR2 SVGIG (reference sequence). The length of the CDR3 is 14 residues. Drawing the rest from reference TRBV30 and TRBJ1-1, the complete variable domain is SQTIHQWPATLVQPVGSPLSLECTVEGTSNPNLYWYRQAAGRGLQLLFYSVGIGQISSEVPQNLSASRPQDRQFILSSKKLLLSDSGFYLCAWSVDSLNTEAFFGQGTRLTVV.

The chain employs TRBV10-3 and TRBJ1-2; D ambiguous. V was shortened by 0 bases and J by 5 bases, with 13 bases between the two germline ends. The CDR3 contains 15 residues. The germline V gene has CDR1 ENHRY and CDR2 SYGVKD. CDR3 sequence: CAISESRELEYGYTF. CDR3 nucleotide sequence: TGTGCCATCAGTGAGTCCCGGGAACTGGAGTATGGCTACACCTTC.

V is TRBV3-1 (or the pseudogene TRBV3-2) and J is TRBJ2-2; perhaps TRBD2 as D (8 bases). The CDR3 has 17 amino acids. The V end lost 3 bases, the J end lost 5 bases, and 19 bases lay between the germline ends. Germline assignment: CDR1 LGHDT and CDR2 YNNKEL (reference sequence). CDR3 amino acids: CASSQRQGGRRTGELFF. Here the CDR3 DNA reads TGTGCCAGCAGCCAGAGACAGGGCGGGAGGAGGACCGGGGAGCTGTTTTTT.